These 15 T cell receptor beta chains were all obtained from the same sample, sequenced in a study of human thymus T cells. The thymus tissue came from resections taken during corrective heart surgery. Method: immunoSEQ multiplex PCR; TCRdb's copy keeps in-frame clones and lacks some. The sample lists 55,000 to 85,000 clones, roughly 96% occurring once. What was sequenced was thymus tissue. The receptors originated from a girl less than two years old with a congenital heart defect but otherwise immunologically healthy.

The chain couples TRBV15 to TRBJ2-1; 8 nucleotides align to TRBD1. Trimming took 2 bases from V and 3 from J; bases not matched to a gene: 12. This CDR3 is built from 18 residues. Germline assignment: CDR1 LNHNV and CDR2 YYDKDF (reference sequence). The CDR3 DNA reads TGTGCCACCAGCAGATCCCAACCGGGACAGGCCCACTACAATGAGCAGTTCTTC. It encodes CATSRSQPGQAHYNEQFF.

J is TRBJ1-4 and V is TRBV14; D is perhaps TRBD1 (6 bases). V lost 1 base and J lost 0, with 15 bases in between. CDR1 and CDR2 (germline): SGHDN, FVKESK. The CDR3 spans 18 residues. CDR3 DNA sequence: TGTGCCAGCAGCCAAGGAACCCCACAGGGTCCAACTAATGAAAAACTGTTTTTT. Protein sequence: CASSQGTPQGPTNEKLFF. Full variable domain (remainder filled in from reference TRBV14 and TRBJ1-4): EAGVTQFPSHSVIEKGQTVTLRCDPISGHDNLYWYRRVMGKEIKFLLHFVKESKQDESGMPNNRFLAERTGGTYSTLKVQPAELEDSGVYFCASSQGTPQGPTNEKLFFGSGTQLSVL.

This chain uses TRBV27 with TRBJ1-2; 7 nucleotides agree with TRBD1. The CDR3 loop spans 18 amino acids. The junction had 19 bases not matched to a gene; V was cut back by 3 bases and J by 6 bases. Looked up from germline, CDR1 is MNHEY and CDR2 is SMNVEV (reference sequence). This CDR3 reads CASSFLNQLDSTGHGYTF. DNA of the CDR3: TGTGCCAGCAGTTTTCTGAATCAACTCGACTCGACAGGGCATGGCTACACCTTC.

This rearrangement joins TRBV15 to TRBJ1-4, with D unclear. CDR1 is LNHNV and CDR2 is YYDKDF in the germline V gene (reference sequence). CDR3 length equals 14 residues. V was pared by 0 bases and J by 7 bases, with 9 bases between. This chain's CDR3 is CATSREGFGEKLFF. CDR3 bases: TGTGCCACCAGCAGAGAGGGTTTTGGTGAAAAACTGTTTTTT.

The rearrangement links TRBV7-9 to TRBJ1-2, with TRBD1 as a possible D gene (5 bases). The CDR3 is made up of 12 amino acids. The ends were cut back, 7 bases at V and 6 bases at J, with 12 bases in the middle. Germline lookup yields CDR1 SEHNR and CDR2 FQNEAQ (reference sequence). CDR3 loop: CASTPQGDGYTF. The CDR3 nucleotides read TGTGCCAGCACCCCGCAGGGAGATGGCTACACCTTC.

The chain has TRBV20-1 and TRBJ1-1; the D is unclear. Per germline, CDR1 DFQATT and CDR2 SNEGSKA (reference sequence). V lost 6 bases, J lost 5 bases, and 7 bases lay in between. The CDR3 length is 10 residues. The CDR3 loop is CSALRTEAFF. In nucleotides, the CDR3 is TGCAGTGCCTTACGAACTGAAGCTTTCTTT.

The chain's CDR3 is CASRGSGPNTEAFF. As DNA, the CDR3 is TGTGCCAGTAGGGGGTCGGGGCCGAACACTGAAGCTTTCTTT. V usage is TRBV19 and J usage is TRBJ1-1, with D possibly being TRBD1 (5 bases). Germline V lookup: CDR1 LNHDA, CDR2 SQIVND (reference sequence). V was cut by 6 bases and J by 1 base, with 12 bases left in between. The length of the CDR3 is 14 residues.

The chain links TRBV5-4 to TRBJ2-5, with D unresolved. V was trimmed by 5 bases and J by 4 bases, leaving 15 bases between them. The CDR3 consists of 14 residues. Germline V lookup: CDR1 SGHNT, CDR2 YYREEE (reference sequence). Written as DNA, the CDR3 is TGTGCCAGCAGTTCTGACTCGAGGCCAGAGACCCAGTACTTC. Its protein is CASSSDSRPETQYF.

The chain recombines TRBV2 with TRBJ1-2; 9 bases are shared with TRBD1. Per germline, CDR1 SNHLY and CDR2 FYNNEI. After removal of 10 bases from V and 5 bases from J, the junction contained 14 bases not matched to a gene. This CDR3 spans 15 amino acids. For the CDR3, the DNA is TGTGCCACCCCGCCTCCTCACAGGGGGCTGTATGGCTACACCTTC. It specifies CATPPPHRGLYGYTF.

The chain has TRBV6-1 and TRBJ1-5; tentative D call: TRBD1 (5 bases). The CDR3 has 15 residues. Germline V gene sequence: CDR1 MNHNS, CDR2 SASEGT. V lost 4 bases and J lost 8, with 18 bases in between. The CDR3 nucleotides are TGTGCCAGCAGTGGGGGTTTAGGGGCGCACAAGCCCCAGCATTTT. Amino acids: CASSGGLGAHKPQHF.

This sequence joins TRBV6-5 and TRBJ1-3; D uncertain. Germline V gene lookup returns CDR1 MNHEY and CDR2 SVGAGI. CDR3 length equals 16 residues. V lost 0 bases and J 3 bases, leaving 12 bases between the germline ends. The CDR3 spells CASSYSPPGGGNTIYF. In nucleotides, the CDR3 is TGTGCCAGCAGTTACTCCCCGCCAGGTGGTGGAAACACCATATATTTT.

The rearrangement links TRBV6-1 to TRBJ1-1, with 9 nucleotides matching TRBD1. The CDR3 has 15 residues. Per the germline V gene, CDR1 is MNHNS and CDR2 is SASEGT. V lost 5 bases and J lost 3; bases outside the gene matches: 7. The CDR3 reads CASSPQQGAHTEAFF. The CDR3 DNA is TGTGCCAGCAGTCCCCAACAGGGGGCGCACACTGAAGCTTTCTTT.

The chain links TRBV7-6 to TRBJ2-3; D uncertain. Trimming removed 5 bases at V and 0 bases at J, with 9 bases between. The CDR3 sequence is 14 residues long. Per the germline V gene, CDR1 is SGHVS and CDR2 is FNYEAQ. The CDR3 is CASSPRSSTDTQYF. CDR3 nucleotides: TGTGCCAGCAGCCCGCGGTCTAGCACAGATACGCAGTATTTT. The full variable domain, completed using reference TRBV7-6 and TRBJ2-3, is GAGVSQSPRYKVTKRGQDVALRCDPISGHVSLYWYRQALGQGPEFLTYFNYEAQQDKSGLPNDRFSAERPEGSISTLTIQRTEQRDSAMYRCASSPRSSTDTQYFGPGTRLTVL.

The V call is TRBV4-1, the J call TRBJ1-5; no firm D call. The CDR3 runs to 15 residues. Germline CDR1 and CDR2: MGHRA and YSYEKL. V lost 0 bases to trimming and J lost 0 bases, with 6 bases between them. The CDR3 protein is CASSQEGDSNQPQHF. The CDR3 bases are TGCGCCAGCAGCCAAGAGGGCGATAGCAATCAGCCCCAGCATTTT.

This chain connects TRBV25-1 to TRBJ2-5, with D uncertain. The V and J ends lost 2 bases and 0 bases respectively, with 4 bases between them. This CDR3 is 13 amino acids long. Germline V lookup: CDR1 MGHDK, CDR2 SYGVNS. CDR3 protein: CASSETDQETQYF. Written as DNA, the CDR3 is TGTGCCAGCAGTGAAACTGACCAAGAGACCCAGTACTTC.